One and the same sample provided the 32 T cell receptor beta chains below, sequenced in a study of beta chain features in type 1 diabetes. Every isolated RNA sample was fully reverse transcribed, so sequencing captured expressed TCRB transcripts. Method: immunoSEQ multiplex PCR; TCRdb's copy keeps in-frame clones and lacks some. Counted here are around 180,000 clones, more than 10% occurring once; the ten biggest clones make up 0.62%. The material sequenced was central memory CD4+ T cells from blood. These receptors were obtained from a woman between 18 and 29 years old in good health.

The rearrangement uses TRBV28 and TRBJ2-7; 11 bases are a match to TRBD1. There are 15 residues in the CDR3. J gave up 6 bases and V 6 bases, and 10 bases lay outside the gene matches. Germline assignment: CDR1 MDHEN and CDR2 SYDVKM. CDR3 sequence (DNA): TGTGCCAGCAGCGTATTGGACAGGGGGCGAAGCGAGCAGTACTTC. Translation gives CASSVLDRGRSEQYF.

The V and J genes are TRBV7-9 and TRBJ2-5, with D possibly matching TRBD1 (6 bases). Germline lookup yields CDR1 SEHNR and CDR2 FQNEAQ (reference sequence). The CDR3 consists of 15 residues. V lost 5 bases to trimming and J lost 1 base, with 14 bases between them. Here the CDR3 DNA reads TGTGCCAGCAGCGCCGGACAGATTTCCCAAGAGACCCAGTACTTC. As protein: CASSAGQISQETQYF.

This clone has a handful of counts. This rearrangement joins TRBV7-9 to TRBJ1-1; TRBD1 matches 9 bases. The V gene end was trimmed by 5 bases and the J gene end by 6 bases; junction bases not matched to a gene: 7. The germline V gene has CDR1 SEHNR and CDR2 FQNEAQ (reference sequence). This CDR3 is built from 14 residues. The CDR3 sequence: CASSRGQGFAEAFF. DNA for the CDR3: TGTGCCAGCAGCCGGGGACAGGGTTTCGCTGAAGCTTTCTTT.

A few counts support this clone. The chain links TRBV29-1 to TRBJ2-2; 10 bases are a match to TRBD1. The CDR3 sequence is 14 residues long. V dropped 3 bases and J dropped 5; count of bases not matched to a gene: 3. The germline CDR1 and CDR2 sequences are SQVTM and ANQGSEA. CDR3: CSVEGDRGTGELFF. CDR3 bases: TGCAGCGTTGAGGGGGACAGGGGTACCGGGGAGCTGTTTTTT.

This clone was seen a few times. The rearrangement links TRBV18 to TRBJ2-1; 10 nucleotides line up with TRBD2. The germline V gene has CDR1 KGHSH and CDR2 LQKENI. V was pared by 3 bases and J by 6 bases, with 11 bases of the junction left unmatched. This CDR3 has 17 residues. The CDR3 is CASSPQLAGGPVNEQFF. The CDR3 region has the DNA TGTGCCAGCTCACCTCAGTTAGCGGGAGGCCCCGTCAATGAGCAGTTCTTC.

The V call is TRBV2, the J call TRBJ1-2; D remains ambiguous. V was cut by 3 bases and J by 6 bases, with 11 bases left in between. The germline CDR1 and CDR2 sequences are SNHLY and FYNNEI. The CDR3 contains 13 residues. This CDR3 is CASSERSVHGYTF. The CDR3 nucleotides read TGTGCCAGCAGTGAGAGGAGTGTCCATGGCTACACCTTC.

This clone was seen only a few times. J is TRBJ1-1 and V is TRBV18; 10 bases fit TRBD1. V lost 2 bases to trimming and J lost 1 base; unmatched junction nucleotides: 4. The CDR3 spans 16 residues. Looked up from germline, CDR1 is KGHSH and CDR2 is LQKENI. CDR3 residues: CASSPSRDRGNTEAFF. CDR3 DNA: TGTGCCAGCTCACCATCCCGGGACAGGGGGAACACTGAAGCTTTCTTT. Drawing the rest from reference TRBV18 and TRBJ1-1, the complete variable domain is NAGVMQNPRHLVRRRGQEARLRCSPMKGHSHVYWYRQLPEEGLKFMVYLQKENIIDESGMPKERFSAEFPKEGPSILRIQQVVRGDSAAYFCASSPSRDRGNTEAFFGQGTRLTVV.

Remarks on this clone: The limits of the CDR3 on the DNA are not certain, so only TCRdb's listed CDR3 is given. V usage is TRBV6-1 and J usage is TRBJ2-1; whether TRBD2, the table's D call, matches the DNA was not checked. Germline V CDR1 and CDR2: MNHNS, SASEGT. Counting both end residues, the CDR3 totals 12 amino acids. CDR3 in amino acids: CASSERVGPGIF.

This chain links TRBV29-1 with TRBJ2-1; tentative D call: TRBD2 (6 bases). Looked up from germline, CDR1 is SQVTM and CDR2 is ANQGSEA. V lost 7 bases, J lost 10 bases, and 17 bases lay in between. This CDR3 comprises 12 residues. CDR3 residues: CSDIAGSREQFF. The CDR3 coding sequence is TGCAGCGATATCGCGGGATCTCGCGAGCAGTTCTTC.

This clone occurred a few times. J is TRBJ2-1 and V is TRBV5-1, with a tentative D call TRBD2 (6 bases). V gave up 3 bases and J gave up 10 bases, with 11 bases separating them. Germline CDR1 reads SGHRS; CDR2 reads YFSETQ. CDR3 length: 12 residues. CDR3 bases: TGCGCCAGCAGCTCCACTCTAGCGGAGCAGTTCTTC. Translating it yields CASSSTLAEQFF. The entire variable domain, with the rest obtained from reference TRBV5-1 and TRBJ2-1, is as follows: KAGVTQTPRYLIKTRGQQVTLSCSPISGHRSVSWYQQTPGQGLQFLFEYFSETQRNKGNFPGRFSGRQFSNSRSEMNVSTLELGDSALYLCASSSTLAEQFFGPGTRLTVL.

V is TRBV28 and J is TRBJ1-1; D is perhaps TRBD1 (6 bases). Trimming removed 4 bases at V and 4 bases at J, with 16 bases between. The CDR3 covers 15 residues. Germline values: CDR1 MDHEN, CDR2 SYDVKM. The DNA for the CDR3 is TGTGCCAGCAGTTCCCCGGGGGGCCTCGGCACTGAAGCTTTCTTT. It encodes CASSSPGGLGTEAFF.

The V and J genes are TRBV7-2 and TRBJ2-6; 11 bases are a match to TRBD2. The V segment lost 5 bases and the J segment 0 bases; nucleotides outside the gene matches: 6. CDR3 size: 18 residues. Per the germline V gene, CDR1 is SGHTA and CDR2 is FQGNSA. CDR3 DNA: TGTGCCAGCAGCCGGACTAGCGGGCGGGTCTCTGGGGCCAACGTCCTGACTTTC. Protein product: CASSRTSGRVSGANVLTF.

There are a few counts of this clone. CDR3 nucleotides: TGTGCCAGCAGTGCGACAGGTCGGAACACCGGGGAGCTGTTTTTT. Its translation: CASSATGRNTGELFF. The rearrangement links TRBV28 to TRBJ2-2, with a weak D call TRBD1 (6 bases). Looked up from germline, CDR1 is MDHEN and CDR2 is SYDVKM. The ends were cut back, 5 bases at V and 1 base at J, with 11 bases in the middle. CDR3 size: 15 residues.

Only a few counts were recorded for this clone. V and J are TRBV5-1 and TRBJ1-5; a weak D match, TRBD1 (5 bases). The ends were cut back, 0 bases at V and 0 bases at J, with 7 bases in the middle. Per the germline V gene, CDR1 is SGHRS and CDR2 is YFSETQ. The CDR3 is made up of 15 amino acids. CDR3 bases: TGCGCCAGCAGCTTGGCCGGGGGTAGCAATCAGCCCCAGCATTTT. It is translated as CASSLAGGSNQPQHF.

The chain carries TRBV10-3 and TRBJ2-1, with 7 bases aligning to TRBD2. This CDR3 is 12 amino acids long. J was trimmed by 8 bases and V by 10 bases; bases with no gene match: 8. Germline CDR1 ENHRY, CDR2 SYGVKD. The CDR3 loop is CASESGRDEQFF. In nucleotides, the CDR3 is TGTGCCAGCGAATCTGGGAGGGATGAGCAGTTCTTC.

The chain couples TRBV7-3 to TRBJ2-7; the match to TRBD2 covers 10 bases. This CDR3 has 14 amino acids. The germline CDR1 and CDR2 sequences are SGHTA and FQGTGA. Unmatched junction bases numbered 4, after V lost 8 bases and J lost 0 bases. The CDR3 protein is CASHPSGGSYEQYF. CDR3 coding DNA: TGTGCCAGCCATCCTAGCGGGGGCTCCTACGAGCAGTACTTC.

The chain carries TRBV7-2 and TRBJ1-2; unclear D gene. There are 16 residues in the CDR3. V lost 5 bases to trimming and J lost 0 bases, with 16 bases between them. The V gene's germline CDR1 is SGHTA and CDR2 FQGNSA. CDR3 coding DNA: TGTGCCAGCAGCCGATTAACGGGGTCGCCTAACTATGGCTACACCTTC. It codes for CASSRLTGSPNYGYTF.

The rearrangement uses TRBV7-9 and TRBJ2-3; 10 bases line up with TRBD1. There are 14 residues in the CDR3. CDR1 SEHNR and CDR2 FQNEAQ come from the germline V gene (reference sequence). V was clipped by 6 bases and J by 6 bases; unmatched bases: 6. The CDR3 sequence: CASSTGTGDDTQYF. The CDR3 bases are TGTGCCAGCAGTACCGGGACAGGGGATGATACGCAGTATTTT.

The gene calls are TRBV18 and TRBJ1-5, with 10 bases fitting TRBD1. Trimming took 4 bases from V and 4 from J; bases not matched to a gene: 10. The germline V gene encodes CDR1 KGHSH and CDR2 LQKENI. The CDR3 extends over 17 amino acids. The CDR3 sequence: CASSQLRPGQGNQPQHF. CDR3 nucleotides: TGTGCCAGCTCACAACTCAGACCGGGACAGGGGAATCAGCCCCAGCATTTT.

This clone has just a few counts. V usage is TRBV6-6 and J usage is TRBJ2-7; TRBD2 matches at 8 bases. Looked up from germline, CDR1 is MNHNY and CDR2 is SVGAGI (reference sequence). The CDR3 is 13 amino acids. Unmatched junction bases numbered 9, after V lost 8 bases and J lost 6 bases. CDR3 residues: CASDLRLAGEQYF. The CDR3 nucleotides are TGTGCCAGCGACCTGCGGCTAGCGGGCGAGCAGTACTTC.

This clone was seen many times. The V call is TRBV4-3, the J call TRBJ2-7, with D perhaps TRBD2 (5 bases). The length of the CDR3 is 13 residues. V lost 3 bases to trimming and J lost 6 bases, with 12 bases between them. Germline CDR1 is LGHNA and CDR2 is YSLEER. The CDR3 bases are TGCGCCAGCAGCCAGACCTCCAGCGGCGAGCAGTACTTC. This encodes CASSQTSSGEQYF.

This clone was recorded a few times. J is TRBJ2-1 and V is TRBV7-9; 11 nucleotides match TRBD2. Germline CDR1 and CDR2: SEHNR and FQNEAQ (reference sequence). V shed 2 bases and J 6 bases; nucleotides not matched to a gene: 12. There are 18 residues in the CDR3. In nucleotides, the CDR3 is TGTGCCAGCAGCTTACCTATAAGACTAGCGGGGTTGTTCAATGAGCAGTTCTTC. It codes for CASSLPIRLAGLFNEQFF.

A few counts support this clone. CDR3 bases: TGTGCCAGCGGTGGGGGCCCAAATCAGCCCCAGCATTTT. It specifies CASGGGPNQPQHF. This chain joins TRBV7-2 and TRBJ1-5; a weak D match, TRBD1 (6 bases). CDR1 is SGHTA, CDR2 FQGNSA, per germline. The CDR3 is made up of 13 amino acids. Trimming took off 8 bases at V and 4 bases at J, with 12 bases between the two ends.

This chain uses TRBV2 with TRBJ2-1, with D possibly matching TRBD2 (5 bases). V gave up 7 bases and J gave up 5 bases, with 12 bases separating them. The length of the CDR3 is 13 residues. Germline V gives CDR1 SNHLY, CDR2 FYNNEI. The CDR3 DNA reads TGTGCCAGCAACCGGGAAGCCGACAATGAGCAGTTCTTC. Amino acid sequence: CASNREADNEQFF.

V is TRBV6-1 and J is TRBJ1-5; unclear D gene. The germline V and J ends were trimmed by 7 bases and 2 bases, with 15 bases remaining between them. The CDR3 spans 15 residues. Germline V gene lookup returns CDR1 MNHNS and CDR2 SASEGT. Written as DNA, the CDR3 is TGTGCCAGCACCCGGAACCTTGCGGGCAATCAGCCCCAGCATTTT. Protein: CASTRNLAGNQPQHF.

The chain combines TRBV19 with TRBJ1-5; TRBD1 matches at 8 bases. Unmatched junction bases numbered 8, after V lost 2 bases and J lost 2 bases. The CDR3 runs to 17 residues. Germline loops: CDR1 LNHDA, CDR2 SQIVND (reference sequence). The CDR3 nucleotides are TGTGCCAGTAGTATACAACCTGGACAGGGTGGCAATCAGCCCCAGCATTTT. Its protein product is CASSIQPGQGGNQPQHF.

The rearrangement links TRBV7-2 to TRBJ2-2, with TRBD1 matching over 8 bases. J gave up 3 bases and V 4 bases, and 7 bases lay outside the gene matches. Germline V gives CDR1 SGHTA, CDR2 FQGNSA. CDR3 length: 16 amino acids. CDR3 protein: CASSSSGGADTGELFF. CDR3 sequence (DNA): TGTGCCAGCAGCTCTTCAGGGGGCGCGGACACCGGGGAGCTGTTTTTT.

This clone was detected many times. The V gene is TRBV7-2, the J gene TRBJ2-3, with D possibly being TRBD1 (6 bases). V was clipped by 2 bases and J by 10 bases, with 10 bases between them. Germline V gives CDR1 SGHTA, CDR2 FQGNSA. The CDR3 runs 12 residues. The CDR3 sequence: CASSLSPGAQYF. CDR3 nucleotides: TGTGCCAGCAGCTTAAGTCCAGGGGCGCAGTATTTT.

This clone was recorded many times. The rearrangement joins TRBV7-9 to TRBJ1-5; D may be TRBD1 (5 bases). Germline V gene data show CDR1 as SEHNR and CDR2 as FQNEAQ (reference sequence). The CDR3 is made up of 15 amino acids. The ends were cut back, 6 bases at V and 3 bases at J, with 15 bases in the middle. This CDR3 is CASSSDRLYNQPQHF. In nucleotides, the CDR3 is TGTGCCAGCAGTTCCGACAGACTTTACAATCAGCCCCAGCATTTT. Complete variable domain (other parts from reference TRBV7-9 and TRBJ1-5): DTGVSQNPRHKITKRGQNVTFRCDPISEHNRLYWYRQTLGQGPEFLTYFQNEAQLEKSRLLSDRFSAERPKGSFSTLEIQRTEQGDSAMYLCASSSDRLYNQPQHFGDGTRLSIL.

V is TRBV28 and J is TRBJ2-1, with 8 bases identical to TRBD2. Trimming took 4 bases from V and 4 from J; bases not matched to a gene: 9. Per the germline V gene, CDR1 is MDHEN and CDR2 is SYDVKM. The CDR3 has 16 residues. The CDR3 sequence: CASSSPTSGIYNEQFF. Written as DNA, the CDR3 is TGTGCCAGCAGTTCTCCCACTAGCGGTATTTACAATGAGCAGTTCTTC.

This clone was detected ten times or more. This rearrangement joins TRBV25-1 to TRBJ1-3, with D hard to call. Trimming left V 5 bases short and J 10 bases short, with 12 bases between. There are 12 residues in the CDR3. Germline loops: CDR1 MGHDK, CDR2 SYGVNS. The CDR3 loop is CASSFPGRTIYF. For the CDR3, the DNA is TGTGCCAGCAGTTTTCCTGGTCGGACCATATATTTT. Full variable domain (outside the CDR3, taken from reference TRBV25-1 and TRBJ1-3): EADIYQTPRYLVIGTGKKITLECSQTMGHDKMYWYQQDPGMELHLIHYSYGVNSTEKGDLSSESTVSRIRTEHFPLTLESARPSHTSQYLCASSFPGRTIYFGEGSWLTVV.

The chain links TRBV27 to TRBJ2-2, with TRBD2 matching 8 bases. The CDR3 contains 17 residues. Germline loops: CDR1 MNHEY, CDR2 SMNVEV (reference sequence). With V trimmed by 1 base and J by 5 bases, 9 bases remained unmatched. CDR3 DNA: TGTGCCAGCAGTTTATTCGGGGGGGGTGGGGTGACCGGGGAGCTGTTTTTT. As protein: CASSLFGGGGVTGELFF.